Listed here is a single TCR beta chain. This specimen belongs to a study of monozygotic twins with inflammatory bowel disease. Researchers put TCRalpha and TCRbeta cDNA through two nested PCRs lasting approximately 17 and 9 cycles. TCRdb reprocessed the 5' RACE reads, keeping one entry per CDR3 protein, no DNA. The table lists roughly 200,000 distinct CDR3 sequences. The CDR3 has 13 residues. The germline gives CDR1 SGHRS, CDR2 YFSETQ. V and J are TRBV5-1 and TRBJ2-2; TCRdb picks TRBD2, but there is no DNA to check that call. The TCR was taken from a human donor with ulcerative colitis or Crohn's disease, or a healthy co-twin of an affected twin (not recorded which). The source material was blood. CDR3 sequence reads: CASSRGEAGELFF.